This T cell receptor (beta chain) was found in a study of T cell responses to AZD1222 COVID-19 vaccine. CDR1 is SGDLS and CDR2 is YYNGEE in the germline V gene. V trimming: 6 bases; J trimming: 4 bases; junction bases outside the gene matches: 8. This CDR3 comprises 15 residues. In the case of this clone: Its antigen is still unknown.

Analyses pooled second doses at about 4 or about 12 weeks. Assay: immunoSEQ multiplex PCR; the TCRdb copy retains only in-frame clones and omits some. The data show roughly 100,000 clones, approximately 87% seen once. The study, taken as a whole, reports: A mostly white British donor set with more females was recruited, and clonal diversity was possibly underestimated. Repertoire sampling was restricted to post-peak T cell response timepoints.

This receptor was identified in an adult who received the AZD1222 COVID-19 vaccine. V gene TRBV9 combines with J gene TRBJ2-1; 9 bases map to TRBD2. This sample comprised peripheral blood, obtained 28 days after the second AZD1222 dose. CDR3: CASTPSGRIYNEQFF. CDR3 coding DNA: TGTGCCAGCACCCCCAGCGGGAGGATTTACAATGAGCAGTTCTTC.